A single sample is the source of the 8 T cell receptor beta chains below, sequenced in a study of neurological immune-mediated disorders. Time point noted: longitudinal time-point 2. TCRdb reprocessed the 5' RACE reads via MiXCR and lists one record per CDR3 protein. The data contain 50,000 or so distinct CDR3 sequences, roughly 14% of them singletons. The sequenced material came from PBMCs. These receptors originate from a male donor with HTLV-1-associated myelopathy (HAM/TSP).

This clonotype was seen repeatedly, ten times or more. A junction end diverges from the germline sequence, so it may reflect a read error. The chain joins TRBV18 to TRBJ2-5; D is ambiguous. Germline-derived CDR1 and CDR2 are KGHSH and LQKENI. CDR3 size: 14 residues. This CDR3 is CASSPLKAQDTQYF. The CDR3 region has the DNA TGTGCCAGCTCACCGCTCAAAGCCCAAGACACCCAGTACTTC.

This clonotype was seen at least ten times. The V call is TRBV20-1, the J call TRBJ1-1; 7 nucleotides agree with TRBD1. Trimming took 5 bases from V and 2 from J; bases not matched to a gene: 5. CDR3 length equals 13 residues. Looked up from germline, CDR1 is DFQATT and CDR2 is SNEGSKA (reference sequence). CDR3 sequence (DNA): TGCAGTGCTGTCCGGACAGGCAACACTGAAGCTTTCTTT. Protein sequence: CSAVRTGNTEAFF.

At least ten counts were recorded for this clonotype. The rearrangement joins TRBV7-2 to TRBJ1-2, with D tentatively TRBD1 (5 bases). Trimming removed 5 bases at V and 8 bases at J, with 21 bases between. The germline gives CDR1 SGHTA, CDR2 FQGNSA. The CDR3 covers 15 residues. CDR3 region: CASSVQGLPNAGYTF. DNA for the CDR3: TGTGCCAGCAGCGTTCAGGGCTTACCTAACGCGGGCTACACCTTC.

The chain links TRBV7-3 to TRBJ2-1; 11 nucleotides agree with TRBD2. V lost 2 bases and J lost 4; bases outside the gene matches: 4. The CDR3 runs to 16 residues. The V gene's germline CDR1 is SGHTA and CDR2 FQGTGA. CDR3 in DNA: TGTGCCAGCAGCTTATTTGGGACTAGCGGTTACAATGAGCAGTTCTTC. As protein: CASSLFGTSGYNEQFF.

This clonotype was counted a single time. A read error may be the cause here, since a much bigger clone is one base away. This chain links TRBV29-1 with TRBJ2-7; D not resolved. Germline V gene data show CDR1 as SQVTM and CDR2 as ANQGSEA. Trimming left V 5 bases short and J 1 base short, with 6 bases between. The length of the CDR3 is 11 residues. CDR3 bases: TGCAGCGTTATGAGGTCCTACGAGCAGTACTTC. It specifies CSVMRSYEQYF.

This clonotype was counted at least ten times. This chain uses TRBV5-1 with TRBJ1-2; 7 nucleotides line up with TRBD1. Germline loops: CDR1 SGHRS, CDR2 YFSETQ. The CDR3 consists of 18 residues. The V and J ends lost 4 bases and 0 bases, in that order; junction bases with no gene match: 15. Written as DNA, the CDR3 is TGCGCCAGCAGCGGGGGACAGCGCCTAGGGGAAGCTAACTATGGCTACACCTTC. This codes for CASSGGQRLGEANYGYTF.

This clonotype appeared many times. V gene TRBV28 combines with J gene TRBJ2-1; D may match TRBD1 or TRBD2 (5 bases each). The CDR3 sequence is 15 residues long. Trimming pared 5 bases from V and 11 bases from J, leaving 22 bases between. Germline values: CDR1 MDHEN, CDR2 SYDVKM. CDR3 nucleotides: TGTGCCAGCAGTCTACCCGGGACCCAAAGTTGGCAGCAGTTCTTC. Residues: CASSLPGTQSWQQFF.

This clonotype was found many times. The chain couples TRBV11-2 to TRBJ1-4; D uncertain. Germline-derived CDR1 and CDR2 are SGHAT and FQNNGV. The CDR3 is 15 amino acids. Trimming pared 2 bases from V and 0 bases from J, leaving 7 bases between. The CDR3 loop is CASSLNVATNEKLFF. In nucleotides, the CDR3 is TGTGCCAGCAGCTTAAACGTAGCAACTAATGAAAAACTGTTTTTT.